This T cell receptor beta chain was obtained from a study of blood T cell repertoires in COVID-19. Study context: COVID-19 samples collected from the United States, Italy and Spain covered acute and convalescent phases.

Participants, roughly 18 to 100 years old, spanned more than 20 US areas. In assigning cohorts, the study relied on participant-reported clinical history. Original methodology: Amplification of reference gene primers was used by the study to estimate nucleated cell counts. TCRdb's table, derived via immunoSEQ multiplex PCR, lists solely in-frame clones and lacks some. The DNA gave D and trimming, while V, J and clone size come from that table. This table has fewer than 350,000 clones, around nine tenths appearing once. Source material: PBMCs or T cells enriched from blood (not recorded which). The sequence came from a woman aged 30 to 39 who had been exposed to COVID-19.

This CDR3 is CASSSSGVGNYGYTF. DNA of the CDR3: TGTGCCAGCAGCTCTTCGGGGGTGGGGAACTATGGCTACACCTTC. The chain couples TRBV28 to TRBJ1-2; D is perhaps TRBD1 (5 bases). V lost 6 bases to trimming and J lost 2 bases, with 16 bases between them. The CDR3 runs to 15 residues. From germline, CDR1 is MDHEN and CDR2 SYDVKM.